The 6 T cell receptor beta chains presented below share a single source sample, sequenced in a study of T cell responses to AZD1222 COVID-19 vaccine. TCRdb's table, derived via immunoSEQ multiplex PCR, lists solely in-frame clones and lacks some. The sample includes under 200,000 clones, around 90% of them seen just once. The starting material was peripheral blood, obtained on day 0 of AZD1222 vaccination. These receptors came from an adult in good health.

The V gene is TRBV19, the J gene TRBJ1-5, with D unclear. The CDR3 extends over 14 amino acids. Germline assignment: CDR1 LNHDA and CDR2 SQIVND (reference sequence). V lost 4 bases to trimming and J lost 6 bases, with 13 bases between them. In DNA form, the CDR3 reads TGTGCCAGTAGTAATCAGGACGGGTCTCAGCCCCAGCATTTT. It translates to CASSNQDGSQPQHF.

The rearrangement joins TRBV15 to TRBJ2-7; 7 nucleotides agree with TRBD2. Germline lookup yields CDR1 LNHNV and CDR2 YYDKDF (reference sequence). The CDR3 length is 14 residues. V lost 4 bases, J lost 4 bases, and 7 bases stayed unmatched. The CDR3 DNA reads TGTGCCACCAGCATTATCGGGGGGTGGTACGAGCAGTACTTC. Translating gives CATSIIGGWYEQYF. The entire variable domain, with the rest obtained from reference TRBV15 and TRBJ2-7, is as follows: DAMVIQNPRYQVTQFGKPVTLSCSQTLNHNVMYWYQQKSSQAPKLLFHYYDKDFNNEADTPDNFQSRRPNTSFCFLDIRSPGLGDTAMYLCATSIIGGWYEQYFGPGTRLTVT.

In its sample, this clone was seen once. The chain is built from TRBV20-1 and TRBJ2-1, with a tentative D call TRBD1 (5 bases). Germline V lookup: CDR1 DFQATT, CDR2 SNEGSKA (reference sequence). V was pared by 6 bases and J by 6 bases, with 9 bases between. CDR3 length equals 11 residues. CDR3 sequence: CSAGELNEQFF. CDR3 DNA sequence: TGCAGTGCAGGGGAACTCAATGAGCAGTTCTTC.

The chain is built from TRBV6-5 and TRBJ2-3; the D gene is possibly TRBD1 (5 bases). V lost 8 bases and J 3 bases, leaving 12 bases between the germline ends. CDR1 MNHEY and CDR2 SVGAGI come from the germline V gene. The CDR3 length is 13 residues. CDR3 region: CASGTQETDTQYF. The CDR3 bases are TGTGCCAGCGGAACACAGGAAACAGATACGCAGTATTTT.

The CDR3 is CASSPHDGHSGNTIYF. The CDR3 region has the DNA TGTGCCAGCAGCCCCCACGACGGACACTCTGGAAACACCATATATTTT. This sequence joins TRBV3-1 (or the pseudogene TRBV3-2) and TRBJ1-3, with D possibly being TRBD1 (5 bases). This CDR3 has 16 amino acids. The germline CDR1 and CDR2 sequences are LGHDT and YNNKEL (reference sequence). V dropped 4 bases and J dropped 0 bases, with 13 bases sitting between them.

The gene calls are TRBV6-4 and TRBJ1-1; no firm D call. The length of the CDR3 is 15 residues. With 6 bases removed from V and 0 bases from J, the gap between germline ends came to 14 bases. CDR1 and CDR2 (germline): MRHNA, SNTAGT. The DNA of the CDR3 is TGTGCCAGCAGATCAGAAAACAGTCTGAACACTGAAGCTTTCTTT. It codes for CASRSENSLNTEAFF.